The rows below give T cell receptor beta chains drawn from one sample of a study of T cells in Graves' hyperthyroidism and ophthalmopathy. TCRdb reanalysed the multiplex PCR reads using MiXCR and keeps one entry per CDR3 protein. The table has almost 600,000 distinct CDR3 sequences, 11% to 15% seen once. Sequenced material: blood. The receptors were sampled from a woman aged 25 to 45 with Graves' hyperthyroidism that later progressed to Graves' ophthalmopathy. Both conserved end residues are part of each CDR3. The D gene is left open where the match is weak. Part of the rows lack a size; the others show once, few, many or a class for expanded clones.

v_call,clone_size,j_call,d_call,cdr3_nt,cdr3_aa
TRBV5-6,-,TRBJ1-2,TRBD1,TGTGCCAGCAGCTCCCGGTCGGGACAGGGGAACTATGGCTACACCTTC,CASSSRSGQGNYGYTF
TRBV5-1,many,TRBJ1-2,-,TGCGCCAGCAGCTTGGAGCAGAGGGGACTCGGCTATGGCTACACCTTC,CASSLEQRGLGYGYTF
TRBV6-1,many,TRBJ2-2,TRBD2,TGTGCCAGCAGCGAGGGAGGGCCCACCGGGGAGCTGTTTTTT,CASSEGGPTGELFF
TRBV7-9,few,TRBJ1-5,-,TGTGCCAGCAGCTCCCCAGGGGAGGATAGTCAGCCCCAGCATTTT,CASSSPGEDSQPQHF
TRBV29-1,few,TRBJ2-1,-,TGCAGCGCCCAAACCCGGACTAACCCCTACAATGAGCAGTTCTTC,CSAQTRTNPYNEQFF
TRBV4-1,-,TRBJ2-3,TRBD1,TGCGCCAGCAGCCAAGATGGACAGGGGGGAAATACGCAGTATTTT,CASSQDGQGGNTQYF
TRBV7-8,many,TRBJ1-1,-,TGTGCCAGCAGCTTAGTGAGCACTGAAGCTTTCTTT,CASSLVSTEAFF
TRBV27,few,TRBJ2-2,TRBD1,TGTGCCAGCGGACAGGACGGGAACACCGGGGAGCTGTTTTTT,CASGQDGNTGELFF
TRBV12-3/TRBV12-4,few,TRBJ1-5,-,TGTGCCAGCAGTTTAACAGGCCTGGGGATTCAGCCCCAGCATTTT,CASSLTGLGIQPQHF
TRBV2,many,TRBJ2-2,-,TGTGCCAGCGGGGGGCACGGGGAGCTGTTTTTT,CASGGHGELFF
TRBV11-3,many,TRBJ2-1,TRBD1,TGTGCCAGCAGCGAGACCGGGGACAGCTCCTACAATGAGCAGTTCTTC,CASSETGDSSYNEQFF
TRBV12-5,many,TRBJ1-5,-,TGTGCTAGTGGTTTGGTCTCAGGGAATCAGCCCCAGCATTTT,CASGLVSGNQPQHF
TRBV19,many,TRBJ2-1,TRBD2,TGTGCCAGTAGTATGGGGGAGGGATGGAACAATGAGCAGTTCTTC,CASSMGEGWNNEQFF
TRBV20-1,-,TRBJ1-1,-,TGCAGTGCTGGGGGATCTAGTACGGCACCCCCTATCACTGAAGCTTTCTTT,CSAGGSSTAPPITEAFF
TRBV20-1,-,TRBJ1-1,-,TGCAGTGCCCAAAGTTCCAGGCATGAAGCTTTCTTT,CSAQSSRHEAFF
TRBV6-2/TRBV6-3,once,TRBJ2-1,-,TGTGCCAGCAGTTACTCGAGAAGTGGTGAGCAGTTCTTC,CASSYSRSGEQFF
TRBV28,-,TRBJ2-1,TRBD1,TGTGCCAGCAGGACTCGCACGGGACAGGGGGCCTATGAGCAGTTCTTC,CASRTRTGQGAYEQFF
TRBV19,many,TRBJ2-7,TRBD2,TGTGCCAGTAGATCCGGACTAGCTCAAGATTACGAGCAGTACTTC,CASRSGLAQDYEQYF
TRBV6-2/TRBV6-3,many,TRBJ1-5,-,TGTGCCAGCAGTGTGGGACTCCTAAATCAGCCCCAGCATTTT,CASSVGLLNQPQHF